These 5 T cell receptor beta chains originate from one sample sequenced in a study of T cell repertoires in cytomegalovirus infection. TCRdb re-called the reads with MiXCR, one entry per CDR3 protein. The profile shows 450,000 to 600,000 distinct CDR3 sequences, over 9% of them singletons. Source material: PBMCs. The origin of the receptors is a human donor in good health (CMV status not recorded). Some clones in this sample may be carry-over from other donors' samples.

This clonotype has ten or more counts. The chain joins TRBV5-5 to TRBJ2-1; TRBD1 is a possible D gene (6 bases). Trimming cost V 3 bases and J 6 bases, with 19 bases left between them. This CDR3 comprises 16 residues. Germline-derived CDR1 and CDR2 are SGHKS and YYEKEE (reference sequence). CDR3 in amino acids: CASSSVTGTPSNEQFF. The CDR3 DNA reads as TGTGCCAGCAGCTCCGTAACAGGGACCCCGTCCAATGAGCAGTTCTTC.

This clonotype was picked up many times. The chain joins TRBV7-6 to TRBJ1-4; possibly TRBD1 for D (5 bases). Germline CDR1 reads SGHVS; CDR2 reads FNYEAQ. This CDR3 region has 16 residues. The V gene lost 1 base and the J gene lost 7 bases, with 16 bases spanning the gap. The CDR3 DNA is TGTGCCAGCAGCTTAGTTCCCCCAGGGACGGGTGAAAAACTGTTTTTT. Amino acid sequence: CASSLVPPGTGEKLFF.

This clonotype was picked up many times. This chain uses TRBV7-2 with TRBJ1-1, with 10 bases identical to TRBD1. This CDR3 has 14 amino acids. The germline gives CDR1 SGHTA, CDR2 FQGNSA. V gave up 1 base and J gave up 7 bases; unmatched junction bases: 3. The CDR3 coding sequence is TGTGCCAGCAGCTTAGGCTGGACAGGGGGTGAAGCTTTCTTT. Translated, it gives CASSLGWTGGEAFF.

This clonotype has ten or more counts. The chain has TRBV7-9 and TRBJ2-3; 9 bases fit TRBD2. Trimming cost V 4 bases and J 2 bases; bases outside gene matches: 13. CDR3 length: 18 amino acids. The germline V gene encodes CDR1 SEHNR and CDR2 FQNEAQ (reference sequence). CDR3 DNA sequence: TGTGCCAGCAGCTCCGTCCCGGGACTAGCCCTCCTCACAGATACGCAGTATTTT. Translated, it gives CASSSVPGLALLTDTQYF.

This clonotype was counted many times. The rearrangement uses TRBV6-1 and TRBJ2-7, with 7 nucleotides matching TRBD1. With V trimmed by 7 bases and J by 2 bases, 5 bases remained unmatched. The CDR3 totals 13 residues. From germline, CDR1 is MNHNS and CDR2 SASEGT. The CDR3 nucleotides read TGTGCCAGCACTATGGACAGGACCTACGAGCAGTACTTC. The encoded protein is CASTMDRTYEQYF.